This entry describes one T cell receptor (beta chain). The data are from a study of blood T cell repertoires in COVID-19. Across the study: Samples of COVID-19 (acute and convalescent) were obtained from the United States, Italy and Spain. T cells, B-cell-depleted T cells, or PBMCs provided the cDNA or gDNA that served as material.

In the original analysis: By means of reference gene primer amplification, nucleated cell counts were estimated. Here immunoSEQ multiplex PCR was the method, and the copy in TCRdb shows in-frame clones only, minus some. That table is the source of V, J and clone size, and D and trimming were worked out from the DNA. Here the sample spans 30,000 to 40,000 clones, 80% to 90% being singletons. This CDR3 is built from 14 residues. Trimming cost V 7 bases and J 0 bases; bases outside gene matches: 6. Germline CDR1 reads MNHNY; CDR2 reads SVGAGI (reference sequence). This chain links TRBV6-6 with TRBJ2-7; 7 nucleotides align to TRBD1. The sequencing sample was made of peripheral blood. This TCR was sampled from a woman older than 75 with active or convalescent COVID-19. Here the CDR3 reads CASNVQGTSYEQYF. The CDR3 nucleotides are TGTGCCAGCAACGTACAGGGGACCTCCTACGAGCAGTACTTC.